This T cell receptor beta chain came from a study of cytomegalovirus exposure and HLA in healthy donors. Study outcomes and limitations: Productive status was seen about 87% or about 30% of the time for most TCR beta V segments in an earlier analysis. It was in a later analysis that TCR association rates were seen to vary by HLA locus, highest for DRB1 and lowest for HLA-C.

The PCR contained 60 Vbeta and 13 Jbeta primers. The data were produced by immunoSEQ multiplex PCR, yet TCRdb's version contains in-frame clones alone and is incomplete. The repertoire consists of under 200,000 clones, with about four fifths occurring once and the leading ten covering 13% to 15%. As concerns this clone: Its antigen is not identified.

Each donor's status was that of a healthy bone marrow donor. With 3 bases removed from V and 6 bases from J, the gap between germline ends came to 11 bases. CDR1 is MNHEY and CDR2 is SVGAGI in the germline V gene. This CDR3 region has 13 residues. This chain uses TRBV6-5 with TRBJ1-1; TRBD1 is a possible D gene (6 bases). The clonotype comes from a woman younger than 45 in good health and CMV-seropositive. Sequenced input: PBMCs. CDR3 loop: CASSYTGSAEAFF. The CDR3 region has the DNA TGTGCCAGCAGTTATACAGGGTCCGCTGAAGCTTTCTTT.